Shown below are 13 T cell receptor beta chains from a single sample sequenced in a study of T cell changes during pregnancy in multiple sclerosis. Profiling relied on immunoSEQ multiplex PCR, and the TCRdb table lists in-frame clones only, not all of them. In the table there are fewer than 55,000 clones, almost 90% of which are singletons. This specimen was peripheral blood, taken in the second trimester of pregnancy. These TCRs come from a female donor in good health, enrolled as a control in a pregnancy study.

The chain combines TRBV27 with TRBJ2-2, with D perhaps TRBD1 (5 bases). The length of the CDR3 is 13 residues. Germline CDR1 reads MNHEY; CDR2 reads SMNVEV (reference sequence). Trimming pared 4 bases from V and 4 bases from J, leaving 7 bases between. CDR3 nucleotide sequence: TGTGCCAGCAGTTGGGGCGGCACCGGGGAGCTGTTTTTT. Protein product: CASSWGGTGELFF.

The gene calls are TRBV5-6 and TRBJ2-7, with TRBD1 matching 10 bases. The CDR3 contains 15 residues. The J segment lost 3 bases and the V segment lost 4 bases, leaving 7 bases of the junction unmatched. Germline V gene data show CDR1 as SGHDT and CDR2 as YYEEEE. The CDR3 nucleotides read TGTGCCAGCAGCCGGGGACAGGGGTTAGGCTACGAGCAGTACTTC. Amino acids: CASSRGQGLGYEQYF.

This clone was seen just once. The chain uses TRBV18 and TRBJ2-3; TRBD2 is a possible D gene (7 bases). Germline V gene sequence: CDR1 KGHSH, CDR2 LQKENI. Trimming removed 5 bases at V and 1 base at J, with 19 bases between. CDR3 length: 17 amino acids. The CDR3 is CASSYTRGAARTDTQYF. The CDR3 DNA follows: TGTGCCAGCTCATATACCCGGGGGGCGGCCCGCACAGATACGCAGTATTTT.

This clone appeared a single time. CDR3 residues: CASSESWAGGYSNQPQHF. Written as DNA, the CDR3 is TGTGCCAGCAGTGAAAGTTGGGCAGGGGGTTATAGCAATCAGCCCCAGCATTTT. This chain connects TRBV6-1 to TRBJ1-5, with 7 bases matching TRBD1. Trimming cost V 2 bases and J 0 bases; bases outside gene matches: 10. CDR1 is MNHNS and CDR2 is SASEGT in the germline V gene. This CDR3 spans 18 amino acids.

This rearrangement joins TRBV7-2 to TRBJ2-3; 11 bases are a match to TRBD2. The CDR3 consists of 16 residues. The germline V gene encodes CDR1 SGHTA and CDR2 FQGNSA. Trimming cost V 5 bases and J 1 base; bases outside gene matches: 5. The CDR3 DNA reads TGTGCCAGCAGCCTCACGACTAGCGGGGGCACAGATACGCAGTATTTT. It specifies CASSLTTSGGTDTQYF.

In its sample, this clone was seen once. The V call is TRBV28, the J call TRBJ1-1, with D possibly being TRBD1 (6 bases). CDR1 is MDHEN, CDR2 SYDVKM, per germline. V gave up 3 bases and J gave up 5 bases, with 19 bases separating them. CDR3 length: 16 residues. The CDR3 reads CASSFHGAGASTEAFF. CDR3 nucleotides: TGTGCCAGCAGTTTCCACGGGGCAGGGGCGAGTACTGAAGCTTTCTTT.

The chain is built from TRBV19 and TRBJ2-7; D might be TRBD1 (6 bases). CDR3 length: 11 residues. V gave up 10 bases and J gave up 5 bases, with 12 bases separating them. In germline, CDR1 is LNHDA, CDR2 SQIVND (reference sequence). In DNA form, the CDR3 reads TGTGCCACCAAACAGGGAGACGAGCAGTACTTC. Translation: CATKQGDEQYF.

The rearrangement joins TRBV5-1 to TRBJ2-7, with TRBD2 as a possible D gene (5 bases). Trimming left V 0 bases short and J 5 bases short, with 12 bases between. This CDR3 spans 14 amino acids. Germline V gene sequence: CDR1 SGHRS, CDR2 YFSETQ. The CDR3, as DNA: TGCGCCAGCAGCTTGGCAGGAGGAGGCAACGAGCAGTACTTC. Translating gives CASSLAGGGNEQYF.

This clone was seen only a few times. The chain recombines TRBV25-1 with TRBJ2-7; 7 bases match TRBD1. Germline assignment: CDR1 MGHDK and CDR2 SYGVNS. The CDR3 covers 13 residues. J lost 5 bases, V lost 5 bases, and 6 bases had no gene match. For the CDR3, the DNA is TGTGCCAGCAGTCTAACAGGGGCCCACGAGCAGTACTTC. This encodes CASSLTGAHEQYF.

This chain links TRBV9 with TRBJ1-2; the match to TRBD1 covers 8 bases. Germline lookup yields CDR1 SGDLS and CDR2 YYNGEE. The CDR3 has 15 residues. The J segment lost 8 bases and the V segment lost 3 bases, leaving 12 bases of the junction unmatched. The CDR3 loop reads CASSALVSQGGGYTF. CDR3 in DNA: TGTGCCAGCAGCGCACTTGTCTCACAGGGGGGAGGCTACACCTTC.

This chain connects TRBV6-5 to TRBJ1-1; no clear D. V lost 3 bases to trimming and J lost 0 bases, with 5 bases between them. This CDR3 spans 13 amino acids. Germline CDR1 reads MNHEY; CDR2 reads SVGAGI. CDR3 region: CASSYTVNTEAFF. The CDR3 DNA is TGTGCCAGCAGTTATACAGTGAACACTGAAGCTTTCTTT.

The sample holds one count of this clone. The V and J genes are TRBV6-1 and TRBJ2-3, with 12 bases that match TRBD2. The CDR3 sequence is 15 residues long. Germline V gene sequence: CDR1 MNHNS, CDR2 SASEGT. The trim removed 6 bases at V and 6 bases at J, leaving 7 bases unmatched. CDR3 residues: CASSPLAGGVDTQYF. The CDR3 DNA reads TGTGCCAGCAGCCCACTAGCGGGAGGAGTGGATACGCAGTATTTT.

The chain employs TRBV30 and TRBJ1-3, with a weak D call TRBD1 (5 bases). The CDR3 is 14 residues long. Trimming took off 3 bases at V and 2 bases at J, with 11 bases between the two ends. Germline lookup yields CDR1 GTSNPN and CDR2 SVGIG (reference sequence). DNA for the CDR3: TGTGCCTGGAGCGCGACAGTTCCTGGAAACACCATATATTTT. This translates into CAWSATVPGNTIYF.